This TCR beta chain is drawn from a study of shared clonotypes between healthy human individuals. Across the whole study: There were three CD4 naive, three CD4 memory, two CD8 naive and one CD8 memory plates per donor. Notes on the study in general: Among donors, sharing of clonotypes was expected to be affected by sequencing depth.

Concerning this clone: The antigen remains undetermined.

CDR3 length: 15 residues. Germline V lookup: CDR1 SGHTA, CDR2 FQGNSA. V was trimmed by 5 bases and J by 5 bases, leaving 17 bases between them. The data were produced by immunoSEQ multiplex PCR, yet TCRdb's version contains in-frame clones alone and is incomplete. Here the sample spans fewer than 1 million clones, roughly 96% being singletons. CD8 cells classed as naive were CD45RO-negative and positively selected for CCR7, excluding terminally differentiated effector memory CD45RA+ cells. The V call is TRBV7-2, the J call TRBJ2-3, with D possibly TRBD2 on 6 matching bases. The sample consisted of naive CD8+ T cells sorted from blood. The clonotype was recovered from a man aged 30 to 39 in good health. CDR3 protein: CASSPRVTSGDTQYF. The CDR3 DNA follows: TGTGCCAGCAGCCCTAGGGTGACTAGTGGAGATACGCAGTATTTT.